This passage covers 5 T cell receptor beta chains from one sample sequenced in a study of blood T cell repertoires in COVID-19 (dated by TCRdb to 2020 to 2021). Libraries were constructed by the immunoSEQ multiplex PCR assay. What TCRdb holds here is the immuneACCESS table cut down to in-frame rearrangements. Part of the clones is not present; checked against another copy, under half of the missing clones reflect an unresolved V gene, and the others are unexplained. Here the sample has 45,000 to 50,000 clones; roughly 85% occur a single time. Roughly 34% of the sample is taken by the ten largest. The specimen sequenced was peripheral blood. These receptors originate from a woman older than 75 with COVID-19, enrolled during active disease.

The rearrangement joins TRBV2 to TRBJ1-5; 8 bases are shared with TRBD1. Germline assignment: CDR1 SNHLY and CDR2 FYNNEI. The CDR3 is made up of 12 amino acids. Trimming removed 6 bases from V and 11 bases from J; junction bases left unmatched: 6. The DNA of the CDR3 is TGTGCCAGCAGAGGACAGGGTAAGTCCCAGCATTTT. Encoded protein: CASRGQGKSQHF.

This clone has more than one count but fewer than ten. The V call is TRBV7-9, the J call TRBJ2-7; TRBD2 aligns across 8 bases. The trim removed 5 bases at V and 3 bases at J, leaving 6 bases unmatched. Germline-derived CDR1 and CDR2 are SEHNR and FQNEAQ (reference sequence). The CDR3 is made up of 14 amino acids. CDR3 nucleotide sequence: TGTGCCAGCAGCCCTAGTGGGACTAGCTACGAGCAGTACTTC. Translating it yields CASSPSGTSYEQYF.

V usage is TRBV29-1 and J usage is TRBJ2-7, with no clear D. Germline loops: CDR1 SQVTM, CDR2 ANQGSEA. V lost 5 bases and J 3 bases, leaving 14 bases between the germline ends. The length of the CDR3 is 13 residues. CDR3 coding DNA: TGCAGCGTTAGTTTGGGCAAACACTACGAGCAGTACTTC. Encoded protein: CSVSLGKHYEQYF.

The V gene is TRBV28, the J gene TRBJ2-7, with 11 bases that match TRBD2. J gave up 4 bases and V 5 bases, and 7 bases lay outside the gene matches. The CDR3 runs 15 residues. CDR1 MDHEN and CDR2 SYDVKM come from the germline V gene. The CDR3 bases are TGTGCCAGCAGTCAACTCGGGACTAGCGGTTACGAGCAGTACTTC. This encodes CASSQLGTSGYEQYF.

The chain links TRBV27 to TRBJ1-1; D unclear. Germline V gene data show CDR1 as MNHEY and CDR2 as SMNVEV (reference sequence). Trimming removed 5 bases at V and 2 bases at J, with 15 bases between. The CDR3 length is 15 residues. The CDR3 DNA reads TGTGCCAGCAGTCCAAGACCCGGCGGTAACACTGAAGCTTTCTTT. The encoded protein is CASSPRPGGNTEAFF.